The 11 T cell receptor beta chains listed next were all sequenced from one sample in a study of T cells in Graves' hyperthyroidism and ophthalmopathy. TCR beta CDR3 region amplification was performed from RNA transcripts. HTBI primers were used for first-round RT-PCR of the TCR CDR3. Each CDR3 protein is one row after TCRdb ran MiXCR on the multiplex PCR reads. The data show about 480,000 distinct CDR3 sequences, with about 22% seen just once and around 50% held by the top ten. Source material: blood. These receptors were collected from a woman between 70 and 85 years old with Graves' ophthalmopathy.

This clonotype has a count of ten or more. The rearrangement links TRBV11-2 to TRBJ1-1; D is ambiguous. The germline gives CDR1 SGHAT, CDR2 FQNNGV. The length of the CDR3 is 13 residues. V was shortened by 5 bases and J by 1 base, with 8 bases between the two germline ends. The chain's CDR3 is CASSQWGNTEAFF. DNA for the CDR3: TGTGCCAGCAGCCAGTGGGGGAACACTGAAGCTTTCTTT.

The V call is TRBV5-1, the J call TRBJ2-5; a weak D match, TRBD1 (6 bases). V shed 4 bases and J shed 5 bases, with 15 bases lying between them. Germline assignment: CDR1 SGHRS and CDR2 YFSETQ. CDR3 size: 14 residues. CDR3 in DNA: TGCGCCAGCAGCCTATTAGTACAGGGCGAGACCCAGTACTTC. It specifies CASSLLVQGETQYF.

This clonotype was counted at least ten times. V is TRBV7-2 and J is TRBJ2-3; 8 nucleotides line up with TRBD1. The CDR3 has 15 residues. Germline V gene data show CDR1 as SGHTA and CDR2 as FQGNSA. V lost 4 bases to trimming and J lost 9 bases; unmatched junction nucleotides: 12. Here the CDR3 DNA reads TGTGCCAGCAGCTCGGACGCCGGCGGGACAGGAACGCAGTATTTT. Amino acid sequence: CASSSDAGGTGTQYF.

This clonotype has just a few counts. V and J are TRBV15 and TRBJ2-5; 8 bases agree with TRBD1. V was pared by 1 base and J by 2 bases, with 0 bases of the junction left unmatched. Germline values: CDR1 LNHNV, CDR2 YYDKDF (reference sequence). The CDR3 length is 14 residues. CDR3 loop: CATSRGTGQETQYF. The CDR3 bases are TGTGCCACCAGCAGAGGGACAGGGCAAGAGACCCAGTACTTC.

The sample holds many counts of this clonotype. The chain carries TRBV28 and TRBJ1-2, with a weak D call TRBD1 (6 bases). The CDR3 runs to 14 residues. Deletions cut 7 bases from V and 5 bases from J, with 17 bases between. Germline assignment: CDR1 MDHEN and CDR2 SYDVKM. The CDR3 sequence: CASTPRTVLYGYTF. In DNA form, the CDR3 reads TGTGCCAGCACTCCCCGGACAGTCCTTTATGGCTACACCTTC.

This clonotype was counted between two and nine times. The chain employs TRBV29-1 and TRBJ2-7; D gene ambiguous. The CDR3 is made up of 11 amino acids. V lost 4 bases and J lost 3, with 7 bases in between. Germline V gene sequence: CDR1 SQVTM, CDR2 ANQGSEA. CDR3 DNA: TGCAGCGTTGCGGGTTACTACGAGCAGTACTTC. Translated: CSVAGYYEQYF.

The rearrangement uses TRBV2 and TRBJ2-7; 16 bases are a match to TRBD2. CDR1 is SNHLY and CDR2 is FYNNEI in the germline V gene. CDR3 length: 20 residues. The trim removed 8 bases at V and 8 bases at J, leaving 24 bases unmatched. Written as DNA, the CDR3 is TGTGCCAGCGGCGAGAAGGACAGGACCGGGACTAGCGGGAGGGCCGTAAAGCAGTACTTC. This translates into CASGEKDRTGTSGRAVKQYF.

In its sample, this clonotype was seen many times. CDR3 coding DNA: TGTGCCAGCAGCTTTAGTGGGCCCAACTATGGCTACACCTTC. Protein: CASSFSGPNYGYTF. The rearrangement joins TRBV11-2 to TRBJ1-2; D ambiguous. V gave up 3 bases and J gave up 2 bases, with 10 bases separating them. The CDR3 covers 14 residues. The V gene's germline CDR1 is SGHAT and CDR2 FQNNGV.

The chain recombines TRBV5-1 with TRBJ2-7; TRBD1 might be the D (6 bases). The V gene lost 3 bases and the J gene lost 4 bases, with 11 bases spanning the gap. Per germline, CDR1 SGHRS and CDR2 YFSETQ. The CDR3 contains 13 residues. CDR3 coding DNA: TGCGCCAGCAGCTCCGCCACAGGGTACGAGCAGTACTTC. Translated: CASSSATGYEQYF. The entire variable domain, with the rest obtained from reference TRBV5-1 and TRBJ2-7, is as follows: KAGVTQTPRYLIKTRGQQVTLSCSPISGHRSVSWYQQTPGQGLQFLFEYFSETQRNKGNFPGRFSGRQFSNSRSEMNVSTLELGDSALYLCASSSATGYEQYFGPGTRLTVT.

The chain has TRBV7-2 and TRBJ2-5; 11 bases are shared with TRBD2. CDR3 length: 18 residues. Per germline, CDR1 SGHTA and CDR2 FQGNSA. The junction had 20 bases not matched to a gene; V was cut back by 0 bases and J by 14 bases. CDR3 in amino acids: CASSLAGQGLIAGGPPYF. DNA of the CDR3: TGTGCCAGCAGCTTAGCAGGGCAGGGCCTAATAGCGGGAGGGCCACCCTACTTC.

This clonotype appeared a few times. The V gene is TRBV5-1, the J gene TRBJ2-7; 9 bases line up with TRBD1. This CDR3 region has 15 residues. The trim removed 4 bases at V and 5 bases at J, leaving 10 bases unmatched. The germline gives CDR1 SGHRS, CDR2 YFSETQ. The CDR3, as DNA: TGCGCCAGCAGCCCCCAGGAGGACAGGGGACACGAGCAGTACTTC. It codes for CASSPQEDRGHEQYF.